Below, 14 T cell receptor beta chains from the same sample are listed, as sequenced in a study of control samples from healthy donors and cancer patients. Clones were read by immunoSEQ multiplex PCR, and TCRdb kept only the in-frame ones, dropping some. The sample has about 160,000 clones, 92% seen once; the top ten hold 0.68%. Material for sequencing was blood. These receptors were collected from a woman under 40 in good health.

The chain employs TRBV30 and TRBJ2-6; TRBD1 is a possible D gene (6 bases). The germline CDR1 and CDR2 sequences are GTSNPN and SVGIG (reference sequence). The V gene lost 0 bases and the J gene lost 0 bases, with 15 bases spanning the gap. This CDR3 region has 18 residues. The CDR3 DNA follows: TGTGCCTGGAGTGTACGGCTGGGGGCCCTCTCTGGGGCCAACGTCCTGACTTTC. As protein: CAWSVRLGALSGANVLTF.

The rearrangement uses TRBV6-1 and TRBJ2-1; a possible D gene is TRBD2 (5 bases). The CDR3 loop spans 15 amino acids. Trimming cost V 3 bases and J 0 bases, with 9 bases left between them. The germline CDR1 and CDR2 sequences are MNHNS and SASEGT. The CDR3 region is CASSEAAGSYNEQFF. Written as DNA, the CDR3 is TGTGCCAGCAGTGAGGCCGCGGGCTCCTACAATGAGCAGTTCTTC.

The CDR3 DNA reads as TGTGCCAGCAGTCATTCAGGTCAGCCCCAGCATTTT. Translated, it gives CASSHSGQPQHF. The gene calls are TRBV28 and TRBJ1-5; D gene uncertain. Germline CDR1 reads MDHEN; CDR2 reads SYDVKM. CDR3 length: 12 amino acids. The V end lost 5 bases, the J end lost 6 bases, and 8 bases lay between the germline ends.

The V gene is TRBV24-1, the J gene TRBJ2-5; no clear D gene. The V and J ends lost 5 bases and 5 bases respectively, with 5 bases between them. There are 11 residues in the CDR3. Per germline, CDR1 KGHDR and CDR2 SFDVKD. The CDR3 loop reads CATSVGETQYF. In nucleotides, the CDR3 is TGTGCCACCAGTGTAGGGGAGACCCAGTACTTC.

The rearrangement joins TRBV18 to TRBJ2-3; 7 bases fit TRBD1. This CDR3 is 24 amino acids long. The germline CDR1 and CDR2 sequences are KGHSH and LQKENI. With 0 bases clipped from V and 2 bases from J, the junction kept 29 bases outside the gene matches. CDR3 sequence: CASSPPRRGFVGEALGQLTDTQYF. In DNA, the CDR3 is TGTGCCAGCTCACCACCGCGCAGGGGGTTCGTGGGGGAAGCCCTTGGGCAACTCACAGATACGCAGTATTTT.

V gene TRBV14 combines with J gene TRBJ1-1; TRBD1 aligns across 10 bases. The CDR3 length is 21 residues. Trimming cost V 0 bases and J 6 bases; bases outside gene matches: 22. Germline CDR1 is SGHDN and CDR2 is FVKESK. The CDR3 DNA reads as TGTGCCAGCAGCCAAGATCTTCTCTTCGACAGGGGGCGCCTTGGTGGGGCTGAAGCTTTCTTT. As protein: CASSQDLLFDRGRLGGAEAFF. The entire variable domain, with the rest obtained from reference TRBV14 and TRBJ1-1, is as follows: EAGVTQFPSHSVIEKGQTVTLRCDPISGHDNLYWYRRVMGKEIKFLLHFVKESKQDESGMPNNRFLAERTGGTYSTLKVQPAELEDSGVYFCASSQDLLFDRGRLGGAEAFFGQGTRLTVV.

The rearrangement joins TRBV5-1 to TRBJ2-7, with TRBD1 as a possible D gene (5 bases). Germline CDR1 and CDR2: SGHRS and YFSETQ. The germline V and J ends were trimmed by 3 bases and 3 bases, with 16 bases remaining between them. The CDR3 extends over 15 amino acids. The CDR3 reads CASSSIDSPDYEQYF. For the CDR3, the DNA is TGCGCCAGCAGCTCCATCGACAGCCCCGACTACGAGCAGTACTTC.

The V and J genes are TRBV12-3 or TRBV12-4 and TRBJ1-4; D gene unclear. The CDR3 covers 13 residues. The V end was cut by 8 bases, the J end by 7 bases, with 14 bases between. CDR3 sequence (DNA): TGTGCCAGCTTCCAGTCTAGCAGTGAAAAACTGTTTTTT. This gives the protein CASFQSSSEKLFF.

V is TRBV2 and J is TRBJ2-7, with D perhaps TRBD1 or TRBD2 (7 bases each). The V and J ends lost 6 bases and 2 bases respectively, with 17 bases between them. There are 15 residues in the CDR3. Germline V gene data show CDR1 as SNHLY and CDR2 as FYNNEI. The CDR3 sequence is CASRGQGGLAYEQYF. CDR3 nucleotide sequence: TGTGCCAGCAGGGGCCAGGGGGGGTTGGCCTACGAGCAGTACTTC.

The DNA for the CDR3 is TGCGCCAGCAGCCAAGGGCTAGGGGCAGTACCCCACGAGCAGTACTTC. Amino acid sequence: CASSQGLGAVPHEQYF. The chain employs TRBV4-3 and TRBJ2-7, with a weak D call TRBD1 (5 bases). In germline, CDR1 is LGHNA, CDR2 YSLEER. Trimming shortened V by 1 base and J by 5 bases, and 18 bases separated the two germline ends. The CDR3 is 16 residues long.

The gene calls are TRBV4-1 and TRBJ2-5; the match to TRBD2 covers 13 bases. CDR3 length: 15 amino acids. Germline assignment: CDR1 MGHRA and CDR2 YSYEKL. The J segment lost 4 bases and the V segment lost 1 base, leaving 0 bases of the junction unmatched. The CDR3 nucleotides are TGCGCCAGCAGCCAAGGACTAGCGGGGGGAGAGACCCAGTACTTC. Protein: CASSQGLAGGETQYF.

This rearrangement joins TRBV5-4 to TRBJ1-1, with 8 bases lining up with TRBD1. V lost 4 bases to trimming and J lost 6 bases; unmatched junction nucleotides: 8. The germline gives CDR1 SGHNT, CDR2 YYREEE (reference sequence). The CDR3 extends over 14 amino acids. DNA for the CDR3: TGTGCCAGCAGCGGGTACAGGGGGGAGGCTGAAGCTTTCTTT. Its protein product is CASSGYRGEAEAFF.

This chain connects TRBV13 to TRBJ1-1; possibly TRBD1 for D (6 bases). Germline assignment: CDR1 PRHDT and CDR2 FYEKMQ (reference sequence). Trimming cost V 1 base and J 8 bases, with 8 bases left between them. The CDR3 has 12 amino acids. This CDR3 is CASSLDGQEAFF. CDR3 nucleotides: TGTGCCAGCAGCTTAGATGGACAGGAAGCTTTCTTT.

V gene TRBV4-1 combines with J gene TRBJ1-4, with D perhaps TRBD1 (5 bases). V was clipped by 0 bases and J by 4 bases, with 9 bases between them. This CDR3 contains 15 residues. Per germline, CDR1 MGHRA and CDR2 YSYEKL. Here the CDR3 DNA reads TGCGCCAGCAGCCAAGATCCGGGGGATAATGAAAAACTGTTTTTT. This gives the protein CASSQDPGDNEKLFF.